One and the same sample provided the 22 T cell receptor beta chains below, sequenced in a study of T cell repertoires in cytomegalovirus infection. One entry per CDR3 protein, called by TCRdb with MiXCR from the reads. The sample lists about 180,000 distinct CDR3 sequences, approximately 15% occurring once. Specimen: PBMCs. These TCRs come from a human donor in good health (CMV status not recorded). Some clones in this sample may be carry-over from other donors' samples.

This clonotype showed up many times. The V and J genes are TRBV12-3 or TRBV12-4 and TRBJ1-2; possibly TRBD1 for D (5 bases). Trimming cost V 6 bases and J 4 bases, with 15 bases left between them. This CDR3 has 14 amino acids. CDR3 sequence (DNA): TGTGCCAGCAGCCCCGCGGGACCGAGCTATGGCTACACCTTC. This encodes CASSPAGPSYGYTF.

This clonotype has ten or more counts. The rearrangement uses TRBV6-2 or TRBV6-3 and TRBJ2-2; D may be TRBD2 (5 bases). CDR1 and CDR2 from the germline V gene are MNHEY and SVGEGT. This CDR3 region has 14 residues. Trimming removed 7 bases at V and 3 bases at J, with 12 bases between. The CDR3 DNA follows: TGTGCCAGCAAAACGGGGTCCCACACCGGGGAGCTGTTTTTT. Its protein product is CASKTGSHTGELFF.

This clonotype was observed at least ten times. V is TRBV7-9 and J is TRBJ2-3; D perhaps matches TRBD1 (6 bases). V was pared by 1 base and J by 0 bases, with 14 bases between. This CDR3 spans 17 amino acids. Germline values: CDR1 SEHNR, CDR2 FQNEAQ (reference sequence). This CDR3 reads CASSLGRTVTSTDTQYF. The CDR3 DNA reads TGTGCCAGCAGCTTAGGCAGGACAGTGACTAGCACAGATACGCAGTATTTT. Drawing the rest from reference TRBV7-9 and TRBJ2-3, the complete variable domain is DTGVSQNPRHKITKRGQNVTFRCDPISEHNRLYWYRQTLGQGPEFLTYFQNEAQLEKSRLLSDRFSAERPKGSFSTLEIQRTEQGDSAMYLCASSLGRTVTSTDTQYFGPGTRLTVL.

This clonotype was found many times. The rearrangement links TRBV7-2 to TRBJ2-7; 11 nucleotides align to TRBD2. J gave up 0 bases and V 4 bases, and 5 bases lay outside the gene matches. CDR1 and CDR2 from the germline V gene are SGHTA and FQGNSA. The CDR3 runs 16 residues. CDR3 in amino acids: CASSSRTSGFSYEQYF. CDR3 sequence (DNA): TGTGCCAGCAGCTCAAGGACTAGCGGGTTCTCCTACGAGCAGTACTTC.

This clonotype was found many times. CDR3: CASSVDGTDPNQPQHF. As DNA, the CDR3 is TGTGCCAGCAGCGTAGATGGGACAGACCCGAATCAGCCCCAGCATTTT. This rearrangement joins TRBV7-8 to TRBJ1-5; 7 bases are a match to TRBD1. Per the germline V gene, CDR1 is SGHVS and CDR2 is FQNEAQ. J gave up 4 bases and V 5 bases, and 11 bases lay outside the gene matches. This CDR3 region has 16 residues.

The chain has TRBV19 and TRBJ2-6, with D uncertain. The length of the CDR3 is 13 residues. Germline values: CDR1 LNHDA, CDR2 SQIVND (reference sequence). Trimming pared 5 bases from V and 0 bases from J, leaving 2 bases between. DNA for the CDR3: TGTGCCAGTAGTGGCTCTGGGGCCAACGTCCTGACTTTC. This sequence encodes CASSGSGANVLTF.

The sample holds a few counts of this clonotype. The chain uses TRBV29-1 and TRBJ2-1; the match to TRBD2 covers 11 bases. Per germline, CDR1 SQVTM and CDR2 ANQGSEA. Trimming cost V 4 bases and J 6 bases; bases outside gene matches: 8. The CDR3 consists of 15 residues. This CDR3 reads CSVVTAGLAGNEQFF. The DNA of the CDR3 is TGCAGCGTTGTGACCGCCGGACTAGCGGGCAATGAGCAGTTCTTC.

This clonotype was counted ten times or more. CDR3 coding DNA: TGTGCCAGTAGTATGTGGGCCCACTATGGCTACACCTTC. Translated: CASSMWAHYGYTF. This rearrangement joins TRBV19 to TRBJ1-2; no clear D gene. This CDR3 region has 13 residues. CDR1 is LNHDA, CDR2 SQIVND, per germline (reference sequence). V lost 3 bases, J lost 3 bases, and 8 bases lay in between.

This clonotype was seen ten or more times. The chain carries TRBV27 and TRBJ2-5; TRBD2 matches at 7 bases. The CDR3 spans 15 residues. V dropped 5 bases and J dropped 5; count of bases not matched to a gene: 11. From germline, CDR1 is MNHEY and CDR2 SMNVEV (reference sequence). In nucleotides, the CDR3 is TGTGCCAGCAGTCGTCCGGGGGGAGAAAAGGAGACCCAGTACTTC. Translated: CASSRPGGEKETQYF.

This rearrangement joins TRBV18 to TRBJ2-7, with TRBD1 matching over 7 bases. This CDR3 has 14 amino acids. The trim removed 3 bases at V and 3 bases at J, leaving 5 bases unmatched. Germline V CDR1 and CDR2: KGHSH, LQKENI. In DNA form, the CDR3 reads TGTGCCAGCTCACCCGGGACAGCGGACTACGAGCAGTACTTC. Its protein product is CASSPGTADYEQYF.

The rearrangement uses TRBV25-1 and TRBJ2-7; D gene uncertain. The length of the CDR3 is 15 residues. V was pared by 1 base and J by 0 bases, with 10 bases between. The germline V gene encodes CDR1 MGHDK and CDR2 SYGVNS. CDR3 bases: TGTGCCAGCAGTGAATCAGACGGAAGCTCCTACGAGCAGTACTTC. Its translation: CASSESDGSSYEQYF.

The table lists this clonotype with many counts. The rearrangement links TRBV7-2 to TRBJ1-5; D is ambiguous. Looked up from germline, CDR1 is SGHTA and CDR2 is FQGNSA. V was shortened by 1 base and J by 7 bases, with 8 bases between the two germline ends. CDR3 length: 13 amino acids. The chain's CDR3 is CASSLDAGQPQHF. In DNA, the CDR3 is TGTGCCAGCAGCTTAGATGCCGGGCAGCCCCAGCATTTT.

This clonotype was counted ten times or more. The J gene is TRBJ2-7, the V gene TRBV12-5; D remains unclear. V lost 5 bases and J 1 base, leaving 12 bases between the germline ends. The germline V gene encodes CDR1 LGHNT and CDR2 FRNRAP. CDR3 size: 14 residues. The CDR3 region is CASGRYLRSYEQYF. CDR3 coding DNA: TGTGCTAGTGGTCGGTACCTTAGGTCCTACGAGCAGTACTTC.

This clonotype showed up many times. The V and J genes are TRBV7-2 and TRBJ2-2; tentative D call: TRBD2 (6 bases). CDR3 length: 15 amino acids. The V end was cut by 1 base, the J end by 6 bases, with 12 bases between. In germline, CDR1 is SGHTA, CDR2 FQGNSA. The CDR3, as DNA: TGTGCCAGCAGCTTAGTTGGGGGGTCGGCCGGGGAGCTGTTTTTT. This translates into CASSLVGGSAGELFF.

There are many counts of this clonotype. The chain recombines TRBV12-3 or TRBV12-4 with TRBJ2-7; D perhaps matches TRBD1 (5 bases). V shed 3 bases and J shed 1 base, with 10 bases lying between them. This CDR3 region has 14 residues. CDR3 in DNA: TGTGCCAGCAGTTTTTCATACAGGTCCTACGAGCAGTACTTC. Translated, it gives CASSFSYRSYEQYF.

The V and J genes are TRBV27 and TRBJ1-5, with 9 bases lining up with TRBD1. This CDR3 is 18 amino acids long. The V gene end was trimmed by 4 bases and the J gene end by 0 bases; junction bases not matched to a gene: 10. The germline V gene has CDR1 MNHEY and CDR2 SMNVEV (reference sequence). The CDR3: CASSSQGTGRVSNQPQHF. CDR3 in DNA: TGTGCCAGCAGTTCCCAAGGGACAGGGCGGGTTAGCAATCAGCCCCAGCATTTT.

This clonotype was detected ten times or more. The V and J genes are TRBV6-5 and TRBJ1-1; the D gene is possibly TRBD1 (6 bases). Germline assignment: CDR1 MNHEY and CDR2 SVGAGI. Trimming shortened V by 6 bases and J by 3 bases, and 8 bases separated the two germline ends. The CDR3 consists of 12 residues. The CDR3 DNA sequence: TGTGCCAGCAGGAGGGGGGACACTGAAGCTTTCTTT. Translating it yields CASRRGDTEAFF.

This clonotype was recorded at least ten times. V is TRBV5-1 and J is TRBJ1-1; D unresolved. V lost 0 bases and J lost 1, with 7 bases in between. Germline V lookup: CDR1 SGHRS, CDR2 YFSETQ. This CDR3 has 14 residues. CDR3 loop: CASSLVNRNTEAFF. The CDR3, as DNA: TGCGCCAGCAGCTTGGTGAACAGGAACACTGAAGCTTTCTTT. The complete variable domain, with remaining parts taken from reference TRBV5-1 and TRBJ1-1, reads KAGVTQTPRYLIKTRGQQVTLSCSPISGHRSVSWYQQTPGQGLQFLFEYFSETQRNKGNFPGRFSGRQFSNSRSEMNVSTLELGDSALYLCASSLVNRNTEAFFGQGTRLTVV.

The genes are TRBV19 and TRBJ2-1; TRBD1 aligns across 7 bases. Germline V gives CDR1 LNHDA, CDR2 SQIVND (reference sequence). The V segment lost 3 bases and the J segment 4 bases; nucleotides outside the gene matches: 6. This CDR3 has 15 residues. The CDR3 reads CASSIGTAFYNEQFF. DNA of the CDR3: TGTGCCAGTAGTATTGGGACAGCTTTTTACAATGAGCAGTTCTTC.

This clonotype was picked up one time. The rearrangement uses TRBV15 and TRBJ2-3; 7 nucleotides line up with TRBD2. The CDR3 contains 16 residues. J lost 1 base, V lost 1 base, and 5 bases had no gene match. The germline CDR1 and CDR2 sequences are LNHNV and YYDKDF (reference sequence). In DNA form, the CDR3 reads TGTGCCACCAGCAGAGGGTCAAGCGGGGGCACAGATACGCAGTATTTT. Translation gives CATSRGSSGGTDTQYF.

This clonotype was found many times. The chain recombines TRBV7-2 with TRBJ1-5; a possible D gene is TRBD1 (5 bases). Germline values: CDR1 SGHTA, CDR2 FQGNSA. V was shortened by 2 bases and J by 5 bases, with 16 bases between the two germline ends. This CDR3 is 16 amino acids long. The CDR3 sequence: CASSLIGGVEDQPQHF. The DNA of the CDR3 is TGTGCCAGCAGCTTAATTGGAGGGGTGGAGGATCAGCCCCAGCATTTT.

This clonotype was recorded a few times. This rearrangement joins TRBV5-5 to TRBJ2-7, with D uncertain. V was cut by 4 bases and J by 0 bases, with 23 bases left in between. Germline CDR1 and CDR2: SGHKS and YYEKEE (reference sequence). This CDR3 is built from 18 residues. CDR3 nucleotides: TGTGCCAGCAGCCTCGACATAGTAACTCTTCTTAACTCCTACGAGCAGTACTTC. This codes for CASSLDIVTLLNSYEQYF. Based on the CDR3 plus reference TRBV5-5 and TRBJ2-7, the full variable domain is DAGVTQSPTHLIKTRGQQVTLRCSPISGHKSVSWYQQVLGQGPQFIFQYYEKEERGRGNFPDRFSARQFPNYSSELNVNALLLGDSALYLCASSLDIVTLLNSYEQYFGPGTRLTVT.